These 6 T cell receptor beta chains were all obtained from the same sample, sequenced in a study of HIV-infected patients and healthy controls. Each CDR3 protein gets one entry after TCRdb re-called the 5' RACE reads with MiXCR. The sample shows about 18,000 distinct CDR3 sequences, roughly 15% of them seen only once. Material: CD8+ T cells from blood. These receptors came from a human donor in good health.

The chain has TRBV5-5 and TRBJ1-1; D is ambiguous. Germline V gene lookup returns CDR1 SGHKS and CDR2 YYEKEE (reference sequence). This CDR3 has 11 residues. The V end was cut by 5 bases, the J end by 9 bases, with 11 bases between. CDR3 amino acids: CASRYTNKAFF. CDR3 DNA: TGTGCCAGCAGATACACCAATAAAGCTTTCTTT.

This clonotype was detected ten times or more. V and J are TRBV28 and TRBJ2-7; no clear D gene. The CDR3 length is 13 residues. V dropped 4 bases and J dropped 7 bases, with 14 bases sitting between them. Germline V gene sequence: CDR1 MDHEN, CDR2 SYDVKM. The CDR3 nucleotides read TGTGCCAGCAGTTCGGGCTCCTACGGGGAGCAGTACTTC. Translating gives CASSSGSYGEQYF.

This clonotype was detected ten times or more. The chain's CDR3 is CASSLGQINQPQHF. The CDR3 DNA sequence: TGCGCCAGCAGCCTGGGACAGATCAATCAGCCCCAGCATTTT. The chain carries TRBV4-3 and TRBJ1-5, with 7 bases lining up with TRBD1. J lost 3 bases, V lost 4 bases, and 3 bases had no gene match. The CDR3 spans 14 residues. Germline V gene lookup returns CDR1 LGHNA and CDR2 YSLEER.

The V call is TRBV2, the J call TRBJ2-3; 7 bases line up with TRBD2. The CDR3 consists of 14 residues. J was trimmed by 3 bases and V by 6 bases; bases with no gene match: 6. CDR1 is SNHLY and CDR2 is FYNNEI in the germline V gene. CDR3 bases: TGTGCCAGCAGGGGTCCTAGCGGAACAGATACGCAGTATTTT. It translates to CASRGPSGTDTQYF.

The gene calls are TRBV5-4 and TRBJ2-1; 13 nucleotides line up with TRBD2. V shed 5 bases and J 6 bases; nucleotides not matched to a gene: 5. The CDR3 covers 15 residues. Per the germline V gene, CDR1 is SGHNT and CDR2 is YYREEE (reference sequence). This chain's CDR3 is CASSPTSGRANEQFF. The CDR3 DNA is TGTGCCAGCAGTCCTACTAGCGGGAGGGCCAATGAGCAGTTCTTC.

The table lists this clonotype with many counts. J is TRBJ1-5 and V is TRBV20-1; TRBD1 matches 7 bases. CDR1 DFQATT and CDR2 SNEGSKA come from the germline V gene (reference sequence). After removal of 6 bases from V and 0 bases from J, the junction contained 14 bases not matched to a gene. This CDR3 region has 17 residues. CDR3 loop: CSAQVGDRYYSNQPQHF. The DNA for the CDR3 is TGCAGTGCCCAAGTCGGGGACAGATACTATAGCAATCAGCCCCAGCATTTT.